The rows below give T cell receptor beta chains drawn from one sample of a study of blood T cell repertoires in COVID-19. Generated by immunoSEQ multiplex PCR, the TCRdb table keeps only in-frame clones and is missing some. The data contain about 80,000 clones, about four fifths of them singletons. The sample comprised peripheral blood. These receptors all stem from a woman aged 35 to 49 with active or convalescent COVID-19. Each CDR3 is given with its conserved first and last residue. Fields, in order: V gene, J gene, D gene, clone size, CDR3 DNA, CDR3 protein. D genes are given only for firm matches. Where a row states a size, it is once, few, many or the class of an expanded clone; other rows omit it.

V gene: TRBV7-9
J gene: TRBJ2-7
D gene: -
clone size: few
CDR3 DNA: TGTGCCAGCAGCCAAACCCAAGGCAGGGTCTACGAGCAGTACTTC
CDR3 protein: CASSQTQGRVYEQYF

V gene: TRBV11-1
J gene: TRBJ2-5
D gene: -
clone size: -
CDR3 DNA: TGTGCCAGCAGCTTAGCGAGGGTGCAGGTTGGAGAGACCCAGTACTTC
CDR3 protein: CASSLARVQVGETQYF

V gene: TRBV6-6
J gene: TRBJ2-3
D gene: -
clone size: -
CDR3 DNA: TGTGCCAGCAGTATGACAGGCATAGTCACAGATACGCAGTATTTT
CDR3 protein: CASSMTGIVTDTQYF

V gene: TRBV10-3
J gene: TRBJ1-1
D gene: TRBD1
clone size: -
CDR3 DNA: TGTGCCATCCGACGGATCGGACAGGGGAACACTGAAGCTTTCTTT
CDR3 protein: CAIRRIGQGNTEAFF

V gene: TRBV4-2
J gene: TRBJ2-1
D gene: TRBD2
clone size: -
CDR3 DNA: TGTGCCAGCAGCCAAGTGCAAGCGGGAGGGGGATACAATGAGCAGTTCTTC
CDR3 protein: CASSQVQAGGGYNEQFF

V gene: TRBV7-7
J gene: TRBJ2-5
D gene: TRBD2
clone size: once
CDR3 DNA: TGTGCTAGCAGCTTAGCGGGGGGGCCGGAAGAGACCCAGTACTTC
CDR3 protein: CASSLAGGPEETQYF

V gene: TRBV18
J gene: TRBJ2-7
D gene: -
clone size: few
CDR3 DNA: TGTGCCAGCTCACCCCAGGGTATCCAATCGTACGAGCAGTACTTC
CDR3 protein: CASSPQGIQSYEQYF

V gene: TRBV6-6
J gene: TRBJ1-1
D gene: -
clone size: -
CDR3 DNA: TGTGCCAGCAGTTCACAGGACACTGAAGCTTTCTTT
CDR3 protein: CASSSQDTEAFF

V gene: TRBV12-5
J gene: TRBJ1-2
D gene: -
clone size: few
CDR3 DNA: TGTGCTAGTGGTTTGCAGGCTCCCAGCTATGGCTACACCTTC
CDR3 protein: CASGLQAPSYGYTF

V gene: TRBV5-1
J gene: TRBJ1-2
D gene: TRBD1
clone size: -
CDR3 DNA: TGCGCCAGCAGCCCAGGTAGGGGGCCGCTCTATGGCTACACCTTC
CDR3 protein: CASSPGRGPLYGYTF

V gene: TRBV13
J gene: TRBJ1-2
D gene: TRBD1
clone size: -
CDR3 DNA: TGTGCCAGCAGCCCGGGGACAGGGGCATCCTATGGCTACACCTTC
CDR3 protein: CASSPGTGASYGYTF

V gene: TRBV18
J gene: TRBJ1-3
D gene: TRBD1
clone size: -
CDR3 DNA: TGTGCCAGCTCCCAACCGTGGGACAGGGACCTCTCTGGAAACATCATATATTTT
CDR3 protein: CASSQPWDRDLSGNIIYF

V gene: TRBV7-9
J gene: TRBJ2-1
D gene: -
clone size: -
CDR3 DNA: TGTGCCAGCAGCTTAGCGCCGGGCCTAGCCCTCTACAATGAGCAGTTCTTC
CDR3 protein: CASSLAPGLALYNEQFF

V gene: TRBV6-6
J gene: TRBJ1-4
D gene: -
clone size: -
CDR3 DNA: TGTGCCAGCAGTTACGACAGTTACCTTGGGGAAAAACTGTTTTTT
CDR3 protein: CASSYDSYLGEKLFF

V gene: TRBV5-1
J gene: TRBJ1-5
D gene: -
clone size: -
CDR3 DNA: TGCGCCAGCAGCTTACAGGGTAATAGCAATCAGCCCCAGCATTTT
CDR3 protein: CASSLQGNSNQPQHF

V gene: TRBV5-1
J gene: TRBJ1-6
D gene: -
clone size: few
CDR3 DNA: TGCGCCAGCAGCTTGGGAGGGACTGACAGTTCACCCCTCCACTTT
CDR3 protein: CASSLGGTDSSPLHF

V gene: TRBV27
J gene: TRBJ2-1
D gene: TRBD1
clone size: -
CDR3 DNA: TGTGCCAGCAGTTCACCCGACGGACAGGGGGCTTACAATGAGCAGTTCTTC
CDR3 protein: CASSSPDGQGAYNEQFF

V gene: TRBV19
J gene: TRBJ2-1
D gene: TRBD2
clone size: -
CDR3 DNA: TGTGCCAGTAGTAATGATCGACTAGCGCTTGAGCAGTTCTTC
CDR3 protein: CASSNDRLALEQFF

V gene: TRBV28
J gene: TRBJ2-7
D gene: TRBD2
clone size: -
CDR3 DNA: TGTGCCAGCAGCCGTCGGACTAGCGGGTTTAGCTCCTACGAGCAGTACTTC
CDR3 protein: CASSRRTSGFSSYEQYF

V gene: TRBV28
J gene: TRBJ1-4
D gene: -
clone size: -
CDR3 DNA: TGTGCCAGCAGTTTAGACAGCTCGGCAACTAATGAAAAACTGTTTTTT
CDR3 protein: CASSLDSSATNEKLFF

V gene: TRBV7-9
J gene: TRBJ1-2
D gene: -
clone size: -
CDR3 DNA: TGTGCCAGCAGCTTAGACGGCGGGGGCTACACCTTC
CDR3 protein: CASSLDGGGYTF

V gene: TRBV4-1
J gene: TRBJ1-5
D gene: -
clone size: -
CDR3 DNA: TGCGCCAGCAGCCACGCTTCCGAGAATCAGCCCCAGCATTTT
CDR3 protein: CASSHASENQPQHF

V gene: TRBV28
J gene: TRBJ2-5
D gene: -
clone size: -
CDR3 DNA: TGTGCCAGCAGTTTAGGAGGGGTCCAAGAGACCCAGTACTTC
CDR3 protein: CASSLGGVQETQYF

V gene: TRBV5-1
J gene: TRBJ1-5
D gene: TRBD1
clone size: -
CDR3 DNA: TGCGCCAGCAGCACGGGACAGCTCAATCAGCCCCAGCATTTT
CDR3 protein: CASSTGQLNQPQHF

V gene: TRBV7-9
J gene: TRBJ1-2
D gene: -
clone size: -
CDR3 DNA: TGTGCCACGCTGGGGGGGGCTAACTATGGCTACACCTTC
CDR3 protein: CATLGGANYGYTF

V gene: TRBV3-1/TRBV3-2
J gene: TRBJ1-2
D gene: TRBD1
clone size: few
CDR3 DNA: TGTGCCAGCAGCCAAGAAAGATCGGGACAGCGGGCTAAATATAGGCACTATGGCTACACCTTC
CDR3 protein: CASSQERSGQRAKYRHYGYTF

V gene: TRBV10-2
J gene: TRBJ2-5
D gene: TRBD2
clone size: -
CDR3 DNA: TGCGCCAGCACCGGGGGGACTCCTGAAGAGACCCAGTACTTC
CDR3 protein: CASTGGTPEETQYF

V gene: TRBV28
J gene: TRBJ2-7
D gene: -
clone size: -
CDR3 DNA: TGTGCCAGCAAGTCCCCACAGGACTACTACGAGCAGTACTTC
CDR3 protein: CASKSPQDYYEQYF

V gene: TRBV29-1
J gene: TRBJ1-1
D gene: TRBD1
clone size: once
CDR3 DNA: TGCAGCGGTGGACAGGGCGAAGCTTTCTTT
CDR3 protein: CSGGQGEAFF

V gene: TRBV24-1
J gene: TRBJ2-1
D gene: TRBD1
clone size: -
CDR3 DNA: TGTGCCACCGAGGGGGCAATCGGCAATGAGCAGTTCTTC
CDR3 protein: CATEGAIGNEQFF

V gene: TRBV29-1
J gene: TRBJ2-5
D gene: -
clone size: -
CDR3 DNA: TGCAGCGTTGAAGTTGGGGCCCAAGAGACCCAGTACTTC
CDR3 protein: CSVEVGAQETQYF

V gene: TRBV11-3
J gene: TRBJ1-1
D gene: -
clone size: -
CDR3 DNA: TGTGCCAGCAGTCCAACAGTGAACACTGAAGCTTTCTTT
CDR3 protein: CASSPTVNTEAFF

V gene: TRBV6-1
J gene: TRBJ1-5
D gene: -
clone size: -
CDR3 DNA: TGTGCCAGCAGTGAGCAGGGCCCTAGCAATCAGCCCCAGCATTTT
CDR3 protein: CASSEQGPSNQPQHF